One T cell receptor (beta chain) is described in this entry. The V gene end was trimmed by 4 bases and the J gene end by 2 bases; junction bases not matched to a gene: 0. The CDR3 is 14 amino acids. Per germline, CDR1 MNHNS and CDR2 SASEGT. The data belong to a study of T cell changes during pregnancy in multiple sclerosis. The repertoire was sequenced with immunoSEQ multiplex PCR; TCRdb's copy has only in-frame clones and lacks some. This table holds fewer than 90,000 clones, over 85% found once. The chain employs TRBV6-1 and TRBJ2-7; 12 nucleotides align to TRBD2. The TCR originated in a female donor in good health, enrolled as a control in a pregnancy study. The material was peripheral blood, obtained after pregnancy. CDR3 nucleotides: TGTGCCAGCAGTGCTAGCGGGAGGGCCTACGAGCAGTACTTC. Amino acids: CASSASGRAYEQYF.